These 28 T cell receptor beta chains were all obtained from the same sample, sequenced in a study of blood T cell repertoires in COVID-19. Produced via immunoSEQ multiplex PCR; TCRdb's table is partial and in-frame only. This repertoire shows approximately 73,000 clones, around nine tenths found once; its top ten account for around 2%. Sample: peripheral blood. These TCRs come from a woman aged 55-75 years with acute or convalescent COVID-19.

The J gene is TRBJ1-5, the V gene TRBV6-2 or TRBV6-3, with 11 nucleotides matching TRBD1. Germline V gives CDR1 MNHEY, CDR2 SVGEGT. The CDR3 consists of 14 residues. V lost 5 bases, J lost 6 bases, and 3 bases stayed unmatched. The CDR3 sequence is CASSRTGGFQPQHF. The DNA for the CDR3 is TGTGCCAGCAGTCGGACAGGGGGCTTTCAGCCCCAGCATTTT.

V gene TRBV7-2 combines with J gene TRBJ2-7; D might be TRBD1 (6 bases). The CDR3 is 13 residues long. Trimming removed 6 bases from V and 4 bases from J, with 13 bases in between. Per the germline V gene, CDR1 is SGHTA and CDR2 is FQGNSA. As DNA, the CDR3 is TGTGCCAGCAGGTTGGACAGTAGTTACGAGCAGTACTTC. Protein: CASRLDSSYEQYF.

The V gene is TRBV19, the J gene TRBJ1-3; no clear D gene. Germline loops: CDR1 LNHDA, CDR2 SQIVND (reference sequence). Trimming left V 0 bases short and J 8 bases short, with 8 bases between. The CDR3 contains 13 residues. The CDR3 bases are TGTGCCAGTAGTATAGATCTGGAGGACACCATATATTTT. Protein sequence: CASSIDLEDTIYF.

This clone was picked up a small number of times. This rearrangement joins TRBV4-1 to TRBJ2-1; possibly TRBD2 for D (6 bases). The CDR3 extends over 16 amino acids. The germline V gene encodes CDR1 MGHRA and CDR2 YSYEKL. V was clipped by 1 base and J by 8 bases, with 18 bases between them. The chain's CDR3 is CASSQVTSRARHEQFF. In DNA, the CDR3 is TGCGCCAGCAGCCAAGTGACTAGTAGGGCAAGGCATGAGCAGTTCTTC.

The chain joins TRBV7-6 to TRBJ2-3; D gene ambiguous. This CDR3 is built from 16 residues. Trimming took off 0 bases at V and 0 bases at J, with 10 bases between the two ends. Germline values: CDR1 SGHVS, CDR2 FNYEAQ. DNA for the CDR3: TGTGCCAGCAGCTTAGCGCCGGCGGAGAGCACAGATACGCAGTATTTT. This gives the protein CASSLAPAESTDTQYF.

This chain connects TRBV11-2 to TRBJ2-7, with a weak D call TRBD2 (6 bases). The CDR3 has 16 residues. V dropped 7 bases and J dropped 6 bases, with 25 bases sitting between them. The germline CDR1 and CDR2 sequences are SGHAT and FQNNGV. CDR3 residues: CASTARPGLFGGEQYF. The CDR3 DNA follows: TGTGCCAGCACCGCGCGCCCGGGGCTCTTCGGGGGCGAGCAGTACTTC.

This clone was observed once. The chain is built from TRBV6-2 or TRBV6-3 and TRBJ1-2; 7 positions agree with TRBD1. From germline, CDR1 is MNHEY and CDR2 SVGEGT. J lost 4 bases, V lost 5 bases, and 7 bases had no gene match. This CDR3 region has 14 residues. CDR3 nucleotides: TGTGCCAGCAGTCCCCGGACAGGCGTCTATGGCTACACCTTC. This encodes CASSPRTGVYGYTF.

The CDR3 nucleotides are TGTGCCAGCAGTTACTCGGGCGGGAGTAGGGAGACCCAGTACTTC. Translating it yields CASSYSGGSRETQYF. The rearrangement uses TRBV6-5 and TRBJ2-5; 7 positions match TRBD2. V lost 0 bases to trimming and J lost 5 bases; unmatched junction nucleotides: 6. Germline CDR1 and CDR2: MNHEY and SVGAGI. The CDR3 runs 15 residues.

The chain carries TRBV28 and TRBJ1-1; D is perhaps TRBD1 (5 bases). Trimming pared 7 bases from V and 3 bases from J, leaving 21 bases between. The length of the CDR3 is 16 residues. The germline V gene has CDR1 MDHEN and CDR2 SYDVKM. The CDR3 sequence: CASTGGVGYDDTEAFF. Written as DNA, the CDR3 is TGTGCCAGCACCGGGGGTGTGGGTTATGATGACACTGAAGCTTTCTTT.

In this sample, this clone turned up a few times. J is TRBJ1-1 and V is TRBV4-1, with D maybe TRBD1 (6 bases). V lost 0 bases to trimming and J lost 4 bases, with 15 bases between them. The CDR3 loop spans 16 amino acids. Per germline, CDR1 MGHRA and CDR2 YSYEKL. CDR3 in amino acids: CASSQDLGTSPTEAFF. Written as DNA, the CDR3 is TGCGCCAGCAGCCAAGATCTGGGGACAAGTCCCACTGAAGCTTTCTTT.

This clone was detected once. This chain joins TRBV27 and TRBJ1-1; D is perhaps TRBD1 (6 bases). V gave up 0 bases and J gave up 1 base, with 9 bases separating them. The CDR3 runs to 15 residues. Germline values: CDR1 MNHEY, CDR2 SMNVEV (reference sequence). The CDR3 DNA reads TGTGCCAGCAGTTTATCGTTCAGGGGGAACACTGAAGCTTTCTTT. The encoded protein is CASSLSFRGNTEAFF.

The rearrangement uses TRBV7-3 and TRBJ1-1; D is unclear. Looked up from germline, CDR1 is SGHTA and CDR2 is FQGTGA. V was clipped by 5 bases and J by 1 base, with 8 bases between them. This CDR3 spans 13 amino acids. The CDR3 sequence: CASSLRQNTEAFF. DNA for the CDR3: TGTGCCAGCAGCCTCAGACAGAACACTGAAGCTTTCTTT.

The chain recombines TRBV2 with TRBJ2-2; D gene ambiguous. Trimming removed 6 bases at V and 8 bases at J, with 7 bases between. Germline-derived CDR1 and CDR2 are SNHLY and FYNNEI. The CDR3 runs to 11 residues. The CDR3 is CASRNKGELFF. The CDR3, as DNA: TGTGCCAGCAGAAACAAGGGGGAGCTGTTTTTT.

The J gene is TRBJ1-6, the V gene TRBV19, with D possibly matching TRBD1 (6 bases). CDR1 is LNHDA and CDR2 is SQIVND in the germline V gene (reference sequence). Trimming shortened V by 2 bases and J by 4 bases, and 15 bases separated the two germline ends. The CDR3 sequence is 17 residues long. The DNA of the CDR3 is TGTGCCAGTAGTATAATCGGTCGAGGACAGTATAATTCACCCCTCCACTTT. Translated: CASSIIGRGQYNSPLHF.

V is TRBV5-1 and J is TRBJ2-7; 11 nucleotides match TRBD1. The CDR3 loop spans 14 amino acids. Unmatched junction bases numbered 3, after V lost 4 bases and J lost 3 bases. The germline CDR1 and CDR2 sequences are SGHRS and YFSETQ. CDR3 DNA sequence: TGCGCCAGCAGCGGGACAGGGGGTCGCTACGAGCAGTACTTC. It specifies CASSGTGGRYEQYF.

The V call is TRBV6-2 or TRBV6-3, the J call TRBJ2-5, with 15 bases aligning to TRBD2. Germline V gene sequence: CDR1 MNHEY, CDR2 SVGEGT. The CDR3 sequence is 17 residues long. With 5 bases clipped from V and 3 bases from J, the junction kept 7 bases outside the gene matches. CDR3 DNA: TGTGCCAGCAGTAGGGGACTAGCGGGAGGTGTTGAAGAGACCCAGTACTTC. This encodes CASSRGLAGGVEETQYF.

This chain joins TRBV18 and TRBJ1-1; 10 nucleotides agree with TRBD1. J gave up 4 bases and V 8 bases, and 7 bases lay outside the gene matches. Germline-derived CDR1 and CDR2 are KGHSH and LQKENI. The CDR3 has 14 residues. The CDR3, as DNA: TGTGCCAGCCGCTACGGGACAGGGGTCACTGAAGCTTTCTTT. Residues: CASRYGTGVTEAFF. Full variable domain (rest looked up from reference TRBV18 and TRBJ1-1): NAGVMQNPRHLVRRRGQEARLRCSPMKGHSHVYWYRQLPEEGLKFMVYLQKENIIDESGMPKERFSAEFPKEGPSILRIQQVVRGDSAAYFCASRYGTGVTEAFFGQGTRLTVV.

This chain joins TRBV19 and TRBJ2-1, with D maybe TRBD2 (6 bases). Germline V lookup: CDR1 LNHDA, CDR2 SQIVND (reference sequence). CDR3 length: 16 amino acids. The germline V and J ends were trimmed by 5 bases and 4 bases, with 18 bases remaining between them. The chain's CDR3 is CASSSGVSSYYNEQFF. The CDR3 coding sequence is TGTGCCAGTAGTTCGGGGGTTAGTAGTTATTACAATGAGCAGTTCTTC.

The chain uses TRBV7-2 and TRBJ2-7; 9 positions match TRBD2. The length of the CDR3 is 15 residues. The germline V gene has CDR1 SGHTA and CDR2 FQGNSA. J gave up 4 bases and V 5 bases, and 9 bases lay outside the gene matches. This CDR3 is CASSTVGGGVYEQYF. DNA for the CDR3: TGTGCCAGCAGCACAGTGGGCGGGGGGGTTTACGAGCAGTACTTC.

This sequence joins TRBV7-2 and TRBJ2-5, with D tentatively TRBD2 (6 bases). V was clipped by 3 bases and J by 1 base, with 9 bases between them. The germline V gene encodes CDR1 SGHTA and CDR2 FQGNSA. This CDR3 contains 14 residues. CDR3 coding DNA: TGTGCCAGCAGCTTCTCTAGCGCCCAAGAGACCCAGTACTTC. Its protein is CASSFSSAQETQYF.

This clone has a single count. This chain uses TRBV5-1 with TRBJ2-1; the D gene is possibly TRBD1 (6 bases). This CDR3 has 14 residues. Per the germline V gene, CDR1 is SGHRS and CDR2 is YFSETQ. V lost 6 bases and J 3 bases, leaving 13 bases between the germline ends. The CDR3 bases are TGCGCCAGCAAGCTACAGGGAAGCTACAATGAGCAGTTCTTC. As protein: CASKLQGSYNEQFF.

The CDR3 loop is CASSLNHGDRLYEQYF. The CDR3 DNA is TGTGCCAGCTCCCTTAACCACGGGGACAGACTATACGAGCAGTACTTC. The chain is built from TRBV18 and TRBJ2-7; TRBD1 agrees at 7 bases. There are 16 residues in the CDR3. Germline V gene lookup returns CDR1 KGHSH and CDR2 LQKENI. V dropped 6 bases and J dropped 4; count of bases not matched to a gene: 15.

Points on this clone: A junction end diverges from the germline sequence, so it may reflect a read error. The genes are TRBV4-3 and TRBJ2-5; possible D gene TRBD1, 6 bases. CDR3 length: 14 residues. Germline V gives CDR1 LGHNA, CDR2 YSLEER. CDR3 amino acids: CASSQQQGQGTQYF. In nucleotides, the CDR3 is TGCGCCAGCAGCCAACAACAGGGTCAAGGGACCCAGTACTTC.

CDR3 region: CASSLGQAGYTF. The CDR3 bases are TGTGCCAGCAGCTTAGGACAGGCCGGCTACACCTTC. V is TRBV11-2 and J is TRBJ1-2, with D possibly matching TRBD1 (6 bases). V was shortened by 1 base and J by 8 bases, with 8 bases between the two germline ends. Germline loops: CDR1 SGHAT, CDR2 FQNNGV. The CDR3 spans 12 residues.

This clone was seen only once. This chain uses TRBV29-1 with TRBJ2-7; 8 positions agree with TRBD1. Germline assignment: CDR1 SQVTM and CDR2 ANQGSEA. The CDR3 extends over 12 amino acids. The V gene end was trimmed by 0 bases and the J gene end by 12 bases; junction bases not matched to a gene: 7. CDR3 loop: CSVEDDRGPPYF. DNA for the CDR3: TGCAGCGTTGAAGACGACAGGGGACCCCCGTACTTC.

This clone was found once. The chain employs TRBV3-1 (or the pseudogene TRBV3-2) and TRBJ2-7; D unresolved. CDR3 length equals 15 residues. V was cut by 1 base and J by 0 bases, with 10 bases left in between. CDR1 and CDR2 from the germline V gene are LGHDT and YNNKEL (reference sequence). The CDR3 DNA sequence: TGTGCCAGCAGCCAAGCACAGTTTACCTCCTACGAGCAGTACTTC. Protein: CASSQAQFTSYEQYF.

The chain employs TRBV9 and TRBJ2-1; TRBD2 agrees at 8 bases. This CDR3 has 13 residues. Per germline, CDR1 SGDLS and CDR2 YYNGEE. V was pared by 4 bases and J by 8 bases, with 5 bases of the junction left unmatched. CDR3 loop: CASSSGLVDEQFF. The CDR3 bases are TGTGCCAGCAGCTCGGGACTAGTTGATGAGCAGTTCTTC.

The chain uses TRBV5-1 and TRBJ2-1; 11 positions match TRBD2. The germline gives CDR1 SGHRS, CDR2 YFSETQ. The length of the CDR3 is 16 residues. V lost 6 bases to trimming and J lost 4 bases; unmatched junction nucleotides: 9. The CDR3 nucleotides read TGCGCCAGCACCCTTGACGGGACTAGCGGTTACAATGAGCAGTTCTTC. Encoded protein: CASTLDGTSGYNEQFF. The full variable domain, with the rest looked up from reference TRBV5-1 and TRBJ2-1, is KAGVTQTPRYLIKTRGQQVTLSCSPISGHRSVSWYQQTPGQGLQFLFEYFSETQRNKGNFPGRFSGRQFSNSRSEMNVSTLELGDSALYLCASTLDGTSGYNEQFFGPGTRLTVL.